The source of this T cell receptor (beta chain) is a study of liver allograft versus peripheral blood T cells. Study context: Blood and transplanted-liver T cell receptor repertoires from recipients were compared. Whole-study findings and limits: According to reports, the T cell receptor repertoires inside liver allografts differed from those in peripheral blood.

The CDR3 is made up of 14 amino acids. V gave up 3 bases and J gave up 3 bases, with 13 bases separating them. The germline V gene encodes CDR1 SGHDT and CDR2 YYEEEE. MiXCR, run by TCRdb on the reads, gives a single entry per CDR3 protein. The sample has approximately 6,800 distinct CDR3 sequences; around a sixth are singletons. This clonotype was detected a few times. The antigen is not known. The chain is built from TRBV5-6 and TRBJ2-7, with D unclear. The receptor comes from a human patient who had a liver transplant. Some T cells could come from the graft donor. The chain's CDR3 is CASSSVVYDYEQYF. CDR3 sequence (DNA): TGTGCCAGCAGCTCTGTCGTGTATGACTACGAGCAGTACTTC.